A single sample gave rise to the 29 T cell receptor beta chains below, sequenced in a study of blood T cell repertoires in COVID-19. TCRdb keeps only in-frame clones here, not all; method: immunoSEQ multiplex PCR. Of approximately 150,000 clones detected, around 90% appear once; the ten largest clones hold 2.5% to 3%. Sequencing used peripheral blood. All receptors derive from a woman aged 80 or older with COVID-19, enrolled during active disease.

The rearrangement joins TRBV6-4 to TRBJ2-7; a possible D gene is TRBD2 (5 bases). V shed 6 bases and J shed 11 bases, with 11 bases lying between them. The germline V gene encodes CDR1 MRHNA and CDR2 SNTAGT. The length of the CDR3 is 10 residues. In DNA, the CDR3 is TGTGCCAGCAGCTTCTGGCGGGAGTACTTC. Residues: CASSFWREYF.

This sequence joins TRBV11-2 and TRBJ2-7; no clear D gene. Germline loops: CDR1 SGHAT, CDR2 FQNNGV. This CDR3 has 14 amino acids. Trimming removed 5 bases from V and 4 bases from J, with 15 bases in between. CDR3 bases: TGTGCCAGCAGCCCCCCCGGGTTAGATTACGAGCAGTACTTC. Protein sequence: CASSPPGLDYEQYF.

This clone was picked up one time. This CDR3 is CASSQVSARPGYGYTF. CDR3 DNA sequence: TGTGCCAGCAGCCAAGTGTCGGCTAGGCCGGGCTATGGCTACACCTTC. V usage is TRBV4-2 and J usage is TRBJ1-2; D is ambiguous. The germline V gene has CDR1 LGHNA and CDR2 YNFKEQ. Trimming removed 1 base at V and 4 bases at J, with 16 bases between. The CDR3 is 16 residues long.

This chain links TRBV9 with TRBJ2-3; 10 bases are shared with TRBD1. Trimming at V came to 3 bases and at J to 6 bases, leaving 7 bases not matched to a gene. The CDR3 is 15 amino acids. Germline CDR1 reads SGDLS; CDR2 reads YYNGEE. The CDR3 DNA reads TGTGCCAGCAGCGCGACCGGGACAGGGGCCGATACGCAGTATTTT. Protein sequence: CASSATGTGADTQYF.

The chain carries TRBV9 and TRBJ1-4, with D perhaps matching TRBD1 (5 bases). Trimming left V 4 bases short and J 7 bases short, with 17 bases between. From germline, CDR1 is SGDLS and CDR2 YYNGEE. The CDR3 spans 15 residues. The CDR3 DNA follows: TGTGCCAGCAGCCCTCATGGGGGGGGAGGTGAAAAACTGTTTTTT. It is translated as CASSPHGGGGEKLFF.

This chain uses TRBV6-4 with TRBJ2-3, with TRBD2 matching 8 bases. V dropped 5 bases and J dropped 6; count of bases not matched to a gene: 7. CDR1 is MRHNA and CDR2 is SNTAGT in the germline V gene. The CDR3 consists of 14 residues. CDR3 loop: CASSSGGGVDTQYF. The CDR3 DNA is TGTGCCAGCAGTAGCGGGGGCGGAGTGGATACGCAGTATTTT.

This sequence joins TRBV28 and TRBJ1-2, with D maybe TRBD1 (6 bases). The V end lost 10 bases, the J end lost 12 bases, and 21 bases lay between the germline ends. This CDR3 contains 12 residues. Germline CDR1 and CDR2: MDHEN and SYDVKM. CDR3 loop: CATQGIAGIHTF. The CDR3 bases are TGTGCCACCCAGGGGATAGCGGGGATACACACCTTC.

This rearrangement joins TRBV6-5 to TRBJ2-5; D remains ambiguous. Trimming removed 5 bases from V and 0 bases from J, with 7 bases in between. Germline values: CDR1 MNHEY, CDR2 SVGAGI. This CDR3 has 13 amino acids. DNA for the CDR3: TGTGCCAGCAGTAAGACATACCAAGAGACCCAGTACTTC. This encodes CASSKTYQETQYF.

The genes are TRBV12-3 or TRBV12-4 and TRBJ1-1; D possibly corresponds to TRBD1 (5 bases). Trimming stripped 5 bases from V and 1 base from J, with 8 bases between. This CDR3 has 13 amino acids. Here the CDR3 reads CASSKTANTEAFF. CDR3 nucleotide sequence: TGTGCCAGCAGTAAGACAGCGAACACTGAAGCTTTCTTT.

The V and J genes are TRBV14 and TRBJ2-2, with D maybe TRBD2 (6 bases). From germline, CDR1 is SGHDN and CDR2 FVKESK. The CDR3 has 15 residues. The germline V and J ends were trimmed by 0 bases and 6 bases, with 11 bases remaining between them. The CDR3 nucleotides read TGTGCCAGCAGCCAAGATGGGCTAGCGTCCGGGGAGCTGTTTTTT. As protein: CASSQDGLASGELFF.

The rearrangement uses TRBV28 and TRBJ1-4; perhaps TRBD1 as D (6 bases). Trimming removed 5 bases at V and 8 bases at J, with 15 bases between. The CDR3 contains 14 residues. Per the germline V gene, CDR1 is MDHEN and CDR2 is SYDVKM. The CDR3 DNA reads as TGTGCCAGCAGTCAACAGGGTCGGAAGGAAAAACTGTTTTTT. Amino acid sequence: CASSQQGRKEKLFF.

CDR3 sequence (DNA): TGTGCCACCACCCAAGGGACTAGCTCCAGTGAGCAGTTCTTC. Translating gives CATTQGTSSSEQFF. The rearrangement uses TRBV15 and TRBJ2-1; 9 bases match TRBD2. CDR1 and CDR2 (germline): LNHNV, YYDKDF (reference sequence). This CDR3 has 14 residues. V lost 7 bases to trimming and J lost 9 bases; unmatched junction nucleotides: 10.

The rearrangement links TRBV19 to TRBJ2-2, with TRBD2 matching over 8 bases. J lost 7 bases, V lost 5 bases, and 9 bases had no gene match. CDR1 is LNHDA, CDR2 SQIVND, per germline (reference sequence). The CDR3 consists of 15 residues. The CDR3 spells CASSSPGGRSGELFF. The CDR3 DNA is TGTGCCAGTAGTTCCCCGGGGGGGCGAAGCGGGGAGCTGTTTTTT.

This chain uses TRBV28 with TRBJ2-1, with D perhaps TRBD1 (6 bases). Germline lookup yields CDR1 MDHEN and CDR2 SYDVKM. V lost 2 bases to trimming and J lost 0 bases, with 8 bases between them. The CDR3 sequence is 15 residues long. The CDR3 nucleotides are TGTGCCAGCAGTTTAGTCAGGGGCTCCTACAATGAGCAGTTCTTC. Its translation is CASSLVRGSYNEQFF. The complete variable domain, with remaining parts taken from reference TRBV28 and TRBJ2-1, reads DVKVTQSSRYLVKRTGEKVFLECVQDMDHENMFWYRQDPGLGLRLIYFSYDVKMKEKGDIPEGYSVSREKKERFSLILESASTNQTSMYLCASSLVRGSYNEQFFGPGTRLTVL.

V gene TRBV19 combines with J gene TRBJ2-7, with D perhaps TRBD1 (6 bases). The CDR3 is 15 amino acids. CDR1 is LNHDA and CDR2 is SQIVND in the germline V gene (reference sequence). Trimming cost V 0 bases and J 2 bases, with 11 bases left between them. CDR3 nucleotides: TGTGCCAGTAGTATAGAGGGCAGGGGAGCCTACGAGCAGTACTTC. This sequence encodes CASSIEGRGAYEQYF.

The J gene is TRBJ2-1, the V gene TRBV9, with 11 bases aligning to TRBD2. V trimming: 3 bases; J trimming: 3 bases; junction bases outside the gene matches: 5. The CDR3 contains 16 residues. CDR1 and CDR2 from the germline V gene are SGDLS and YYNGEE. CDR3: CASSARLAGSYNEQFF. The CDR3 DNA follows: TGTGCCAGCAGCGCCCGACTAGCGGGAAGCTACAATGAGCAGTTCTTC.

The CDR3 DNA reads as TGTGCCACTAATGGACTAGCGGAAACCAATGAGCAGTTCTTC. This sequence encodes CATNGLAETNEQFF. This chain links TRBV19 with TRBJ2-1; 10 bases are shared with TRBD2. V shed 10 bases, J shed 6 bases, and the junction held 9 bases outside the gene matches. Per the germline V gene, CDR1 is LNHDA and CDR2 is SQIVND (reference sequence). This CDR3 has 14 amino acids.

The chain links TRBV12-3 or TRBV12-4 to TRBJ2-7; D is perhaps TRBD1 (6 bases). Between the trimmed V and J ends, which lost 5 bases and 0 bases, there was a span of 8 bases. This CDR3 comprises 13 residues. The CDR3 sequence: CASSGDTSYEQYF. CDR3 DNA: TGTGCCAGCAGTGGGGACACCTCCTACGAGCAGTACTTC.

As to this clone: At one boundary the junction diverges from the germline segment, which might be a read error. The chain carries TRBV27 and TRBJ2-3, with 14 nucleotides matching TRBD2. Per germline, CDR1 MNHEY and CDR2 SMNVEV (reference sequence). This CDR3 contains 21 residues. In DNA form, the CDR3 reads TGTGCCAGCAGTTCCTCCAGAGGGGGAGGGACTAGCGGGAGTAGCACGGATACGCAGTATTTT. It specifies CASSSSRGGGTSGSSTDTQYF.

The V and J genes are TRBV2 and TRBJ1-2; a weak D match, TRBD1 (6 bases). CDR1 is SNHLY, CDR2 FYNNEI, per germline. This CDR3 region has 16 residues. The V gene lost 3 bases and the J gene lost 1 base, with 15 bases spanning the gap. The CDR3 is CASSDYQGLGNYGYTF. CDR3 bases: TGTGCCAGCAGTGACTACCAGGGGTTAGGTAACTATGGCTACACCTTC.

In its sample, this clone was seen once. V gene TRBV6-5 combines with J gene TRBJ2-2; D is unclear. Germline CDR1 MNHEY, CDR2 SVGAGI. The CDR3 loop spans 12 amino acids. V lost 5 bases and J lost 5, with 6 bases in between. The DNA for the CDR3 is TGTGCCAGCAGTCCCCAAACCGGGGAGCTGTTTTTT. It yields the protein CASSPQTGELFF.

This clone has at least ten counts. The gene calls are TRBV19 and TRBJ1-1; D is unclear. Germline V lookup: CDR1 LNHDA, CDR2 SQIVND (reference sequence). This CDR3 spans 16 amino acids. The V gene lost 7 bases and the J gene lost 5 bases, with 23 bases spanning the gap. Here the CDR3 DNA reads TGTGCCAGTATGAGATTAAAGGAGGGAGCGAGGACTGAAGCTTTCTTT. It yields the protein CASMRLKEGARTEAFF.

J is TRBJ2-1 and V is TRBV7-9; 12 bases line up with TRBD1. Losses at the gene ends were 4 bases for V and 6 bases for J; bases not matched to a gene: 10. CDR1 is SEHNR and CDR2 is FQNEAQ in the germline V gene (reference sequence). The CDR3 loop spans 17 amino acids. The CDR3 sequence: CASSSQRGQGAVNEQFF. In nucleotides, the CDR3 is TGTGCCAGCAGCTCACAACGGGGACAGGGGGCGGTCAATGAGCAGTTCTTC.

CDR3 DNA sequence: TGTGCCAGCAGCCGTCAGGGGTTTGACACTGAAGCTTTCTTT. It codes for CASSRQGFDTEAFF. V is TRBV6-5 and J is TRBJ1-1, with D maybe TRBD1 (6 bases). Germline V gene sequence: CDR1 MNHEY, CDR2 SVGAGI. V was pared by 6 bases and J by 3 bases, with 14 bases between. This CDR3 is 14 amino acids long.

The rearrangement uses TRBV3-1 (or the pseudogene TRBV3-2) and TRBJ2-3, with D tentatively TRBD2 (6 bases). Germline V CDR1 and CDR2: LGHDT, YNNKEL (reference sequence). This CDR3 contains 15 residues. V gave up 4 bases and J gave up 3 bases, with 14 bases separating them. Here the CDR3 reads CASSLLGGITDTQYF. The CDR3 bases are TGTGCCAGCAGCCTGTTGGGCGGGATTACAGATACGCAGTATTTT.

The chain couples TRBV6-5 to TRBJ1-3; weak D call: TRBD1 (5 bases). Germline CDR1 MNHEY, CDR2 SVGAGI. The V and J ends lost 7 bases and 2 bases respectively, with 12 bases between them. The CDR3 is 14 residues long. The chain's CDR3 is CASTRDYPGNTIYF. In DNA, the CDR3 is TGTGCCAGCACCCGGGACTACCCTGGAAACACCATATATTTT.

This chain links TRBV19 with TRBJ2-2; TRBD1 might be the D (5 bases). The CDR3 is 17 amino acids. V dropped 1 base and J dropped 7 bases, with 19 bases sitting between them. Germline V gene sequence: CDR1 LNHDA, CDR2 SQIVND (reference sequence). For the CDR3, the DNA is TGTGCCAGTAGTATAGCTCCTCCTCGATTTGGACACGGGGAGCTGTTTTTT. It encodes CASSIAPPRFGHGELFF. Full variable domain (outside the CDR3, taken from reference TRBV19 and TRBJ2-2): DGGITQSPKYLFRKEGQNVTLSCEQNLNHDAMYWYRQDPGQGLRLIYYSQIVNDFQKGDIAEGYSVSREKKESFPLTVTSAQKNPTAFYLCASSIAPPRFGHGELFFGEGSRLTVL.

The chain uses TRBV5-4 and TRBJ2-5; D is perhaps TRBD1 (6 bases). The CDR3 contains 14 residues. CDR1 is SGHNT, CDR2 YYREEE, per germline (reference sequence). Trimming left V 1 base short and J 5 bases short, with 12 bases between. The CDR3 region is CASSLTGPGETQYF. In DNA, the CDR3 is TGTGCCAGCAGCTTGACAGGGCCCGGGGAGACCCAGTACTTC.

The chain's CDR3 is CASSISRTRGEKLFF. DNA of the CDR3: TGTGCCAGTAGTATCTCACGGACAAGGGGTGAAAAACTGTTTTTT. This sequence joins TRBV19 and TRBJ1-4; D possibly corresponds to TRBD1 (5 bases). V lost 3 bases and J 7 bases, leaving 15 bases between the germline ends. Germline V gene data show CDR1 as LNHDA and CDR2 as SQIVND (reference sequence). The CDR3 extends over 15 amino acids.